This T cell receptor (beta chain) was profiled in a study of blood T cell repertoires in COVID-19. The overall study: Sample material is recorded as cDNA or gDNA derived from T cells, B-cell-depleted T cells, or PBMCs.

Repertoires were generated with immunoSEQ multiplex PCR, while TCRdb's copy carries only in-frame clones and drops some. The sample consists of 150,000 to 200,000 clones, 70% to 85% of them appearing once. V lost 0 bases and J lost 6, with 11 bases in between. Germline CDR1 is LGHNA and CDR2 is YSLEER. The CDR3 is 15 amino acids. The chain employs TRBV4-3 and TRBJ2-2, with D perhaps TRBD1 (5 bases). The sequencing sample was made of peripheral blood. This sequence was found in a woman in her thirties with acute or convalescent COVID-19. CDR3 protein: CASSQDQGNPGELFF. DNA of the CDR3: TGCGCCAGCAGCCAAGATCAGGGCAACCCCGGGGAGCTGTTTTTT.